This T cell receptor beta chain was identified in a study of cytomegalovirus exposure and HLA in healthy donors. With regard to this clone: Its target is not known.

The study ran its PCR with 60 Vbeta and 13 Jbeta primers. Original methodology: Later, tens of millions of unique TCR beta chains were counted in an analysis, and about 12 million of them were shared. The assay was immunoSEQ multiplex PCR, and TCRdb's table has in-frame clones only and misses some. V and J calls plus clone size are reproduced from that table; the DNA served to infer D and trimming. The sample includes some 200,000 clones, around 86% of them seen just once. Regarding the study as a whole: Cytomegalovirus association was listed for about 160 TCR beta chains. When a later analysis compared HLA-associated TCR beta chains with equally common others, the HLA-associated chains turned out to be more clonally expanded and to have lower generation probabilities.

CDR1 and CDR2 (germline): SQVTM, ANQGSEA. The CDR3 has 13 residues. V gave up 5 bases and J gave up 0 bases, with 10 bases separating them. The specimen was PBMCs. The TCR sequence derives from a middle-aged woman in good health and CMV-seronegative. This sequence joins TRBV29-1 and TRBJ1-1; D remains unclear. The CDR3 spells CSVSETLNTEAFF. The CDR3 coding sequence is TGCAGCGTTTCTGAGACACTGAACACTGAAGCTTTCTTT.